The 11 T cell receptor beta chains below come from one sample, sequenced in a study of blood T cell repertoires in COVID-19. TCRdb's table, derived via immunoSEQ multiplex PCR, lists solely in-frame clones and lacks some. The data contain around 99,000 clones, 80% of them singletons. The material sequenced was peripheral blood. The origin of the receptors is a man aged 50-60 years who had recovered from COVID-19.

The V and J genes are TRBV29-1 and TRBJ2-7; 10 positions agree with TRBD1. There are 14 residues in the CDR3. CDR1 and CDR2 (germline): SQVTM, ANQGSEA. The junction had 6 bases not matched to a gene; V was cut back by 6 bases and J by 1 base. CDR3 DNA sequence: TGCAGCGTCGGAGGGACAGGGGTGTCCTACGAGCAGTACTTC. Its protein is CSVGGTGVSYEQYF.

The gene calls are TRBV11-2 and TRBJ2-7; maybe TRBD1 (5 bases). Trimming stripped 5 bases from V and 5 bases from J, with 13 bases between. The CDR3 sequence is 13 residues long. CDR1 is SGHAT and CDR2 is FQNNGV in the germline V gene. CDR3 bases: TGTGCCAGCAGCCTGGGGCGGACGGACGAGCAGTACTTC. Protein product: CASSLGRTDEQYF.

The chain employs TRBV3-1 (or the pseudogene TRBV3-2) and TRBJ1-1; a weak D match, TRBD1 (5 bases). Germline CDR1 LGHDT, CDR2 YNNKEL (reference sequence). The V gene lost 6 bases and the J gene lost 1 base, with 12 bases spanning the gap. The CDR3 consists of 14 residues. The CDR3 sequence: CASRPRGKNTEAFF. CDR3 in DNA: TGTGCCAGCAGGCCTCGGGGGAAGAACACTGAAGCTTTCTTT.

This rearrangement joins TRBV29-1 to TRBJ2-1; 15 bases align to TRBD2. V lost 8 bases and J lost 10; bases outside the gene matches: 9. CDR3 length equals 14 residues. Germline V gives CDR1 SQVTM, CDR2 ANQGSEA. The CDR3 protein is CSIGTSGRQGEQFF. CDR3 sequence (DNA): TGCAGCATAGGGACTAGCGGGAGGCAGGGGGAGCAGTTCTTC.

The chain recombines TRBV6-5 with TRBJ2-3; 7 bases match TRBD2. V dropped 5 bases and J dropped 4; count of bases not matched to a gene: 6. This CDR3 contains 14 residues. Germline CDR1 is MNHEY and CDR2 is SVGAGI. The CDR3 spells CASSSGTASDTQYF. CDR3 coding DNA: TGTGCCAGCAGTAGCGGGACGGCTTCAGATACGCAGTATTTT.

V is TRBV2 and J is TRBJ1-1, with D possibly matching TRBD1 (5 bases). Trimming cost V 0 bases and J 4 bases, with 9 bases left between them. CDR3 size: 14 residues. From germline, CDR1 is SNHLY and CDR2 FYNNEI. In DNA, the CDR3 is TGTGCCAGCAGTGAAGCCGGGGGGAGCACTGAAGCTTTCTTT. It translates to CASSEAGGSTEAFF.

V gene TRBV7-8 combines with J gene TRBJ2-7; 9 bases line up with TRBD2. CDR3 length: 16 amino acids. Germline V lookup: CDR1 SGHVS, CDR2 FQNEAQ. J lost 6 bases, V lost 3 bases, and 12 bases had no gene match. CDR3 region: CASSLVSGSYHSEQYF. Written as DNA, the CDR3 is TGTGCCAGCAGCTTGGTTAGCGGGAGTTATCATTCCGAGCAGTACTTC.

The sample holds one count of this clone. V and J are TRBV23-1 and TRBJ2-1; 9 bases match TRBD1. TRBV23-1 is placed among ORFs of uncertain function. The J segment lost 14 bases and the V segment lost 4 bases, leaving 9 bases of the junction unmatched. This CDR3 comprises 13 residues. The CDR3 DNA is TGCGCCAGCAGTCGCCGAGGACAGGGGATCGAGTTCTTC. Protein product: CASSRRGQGIEFF.

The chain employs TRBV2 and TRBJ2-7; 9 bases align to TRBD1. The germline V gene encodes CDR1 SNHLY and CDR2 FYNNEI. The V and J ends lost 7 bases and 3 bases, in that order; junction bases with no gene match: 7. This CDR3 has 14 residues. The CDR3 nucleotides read TGTGCCAGCATAACCGGGACAGGGAGCTACGAGCAGTACTTC. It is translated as CASITGTGSYEQYF.

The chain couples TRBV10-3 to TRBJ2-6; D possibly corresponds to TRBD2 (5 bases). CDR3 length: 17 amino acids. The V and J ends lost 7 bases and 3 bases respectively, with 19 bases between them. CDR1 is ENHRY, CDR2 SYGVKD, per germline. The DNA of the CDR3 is TGTGCCATCAAGTTGTGGGAGACCGAGGATGGGGCCAACGTCCTGACTTTC. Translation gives CAIKLWETEDGANVLTF.

The CDR3 here is CASSPSLAGGLGSYEQFF. The CDR3 DNA is TGTGCCAGCAGCCCCAGTCTAGCGGGAGGCCTCGGATCGTATGAGCAGTTCTTC. The chain combines TRBV7-7 with TRBJ2-1; 11 bases match TRBD2. Trimming took 5 bases from V and 8 from J; bases not matched to a gene: 17. The CDR3 totals 18 residues. CDR1 and CDR2 from the germline V gene are SSHAT and FNYEAQ (reference sequence).